This TCR beta chain derives from a study of cytomegalovirus exposure and HLA in healthy donors (dated by TCRdb to 2015 to 2018). About the full investigation: According to an earlier analysis of several hundred of the donors, 200 million or so T cells yielded 117 million unique TCR beta sequences and roughly 280 Gb of sequence data. Every repertoire in the discovery cohort had been generated on one and the same sequencing platform. Because of strong linkage in the cohort, four to six DR-DQ haplotypes were treated as single units for association and clustering. Both class I and class II loci were covered by HLA typing, at four-digit resolution. Typing coverage varied by locus: roughly 629-630 donors for A, B, C, DRB1 and DQB1; approximately 500 for DQA1; approximately 610 for DPA1; around 450 for DPB1. To study patterns of TCR occurrence, a later analysis re-analyzed previously published TCR beta repertoires from under 750 donors and added high-resolution HLA genotyping. The study aimed to test whether signatures of past pathogen exposure could be identified by cataloging public T cell receptors. In the later analysis, no new phenotypic data were used to find candidate immune exposures; instead, reliance was placed on TCR beta sequences and their occurrence across donors. Across 398 genotyped donors of the cohort, an average of approximately 200,000 unique TCR beta nucleotide sequences per donor were sequenced, and roughly a sixth of those sequences were non-productive. To predict cytomegalovirus infection status, the study combined high-throughput TCR immunosequencing, statistical association of individual TCRs with disease status, and machine learning. Among the roughly 390 genotyped donors, approximately 81% belonged to the genetic ancestry cluster associated with self-reported Caucasian donors. Along with the roughly 670-subject first cohort, a separate validation cohort of more than 90 different subjects was used. Donor age, sex, ethnicity and CMV serostatus were compiled alongside the repertoire data. The study used immunosequencing to profile the T cell repertoires of under 700 subjects and linked those repertoires to cytomegalovirus serostatus. In a later genetic analysis, genome-wide SNP genotypes for about 55% of the roughly 700 donors were used, and that subset was treated as a discovery cohort. An earlier analysis of some 600 of the donors applied high-throughput TCR beta sequencing to assess whether each TCR beta V gene segment acted as functional or pseudogenic. An early release that covered around 590 HLA-typed donors contained around 300 gigabases of sequencing data and 85 million to 100 million unique TCR sequences.

With regard to this clone: The target of this receptor is not known. The sample holds no much larger clone one base away, and base qualities are not on file.

The paper's findings and limits, for the study overall: At a false discovery rate of 0.05, a later analysis linked some 18,000 TCR beta sequences to specific HLA alleles. Strong co-occurrence of HLA alleles, especially DR and DQ, made assigning TCR associations to individual alleles difficult. In a later analysis, most CMV-associated TCR beta chains were found to appear HLA-restricted, with HLA associations seemingly driven largely by CMV exposure. Most TCR sequences were seen in very few donors, while some public TCRs were found in many individuals. The sequencing pipeline was judged likely to have produced a cluster of highly shared sequence variants as a technical artifact. A later analysis found that HLA-associated TCR beta chains were more clonally expanded and had lower generation probabilities than equally common non-associated chains. An association between a missense DCLRE1C variant and V-gene and J-gene trimming of TCR beta chains was found in a later genetic analysis and replicated in an independent cohort. A further reported finding was that TCR beta sequences accurately predicted the HLA-A and HLA-B alleles for most subjects in the first cohort. Because counts were too low, roughly 16 rarely observed V segments, including chromosome 9 orphons, were excluded from the earlier analysis of around 590 of the donors. The authors suggested that the approach could potentially be extended to other disease states and immunological phenotypes. Only TCR beta chains were sequenced in this cohort, and the absence of alpha or paired-chain data limited detectable features. Because HLA typing was missing for some donors at each locus, association tests included only the typed subset. A later analysis found that TCR association rates varied across HLA loci, with DRB1 alleles showing the most associated TCRs and HLA-C alleles the fewest. According to a later genetic analysis, donors in an Asian-associated ancestry cluster had fewer N-insertions in productive TCRs than the approximately 670-donor mean. A few of the identified cytomegalovirus-associated TCR beta chains were confirmed in vitro to be specific for cytomegalovirus antigens. Immune exposure information for the cohort was limited to CMV serostatus. In an earlier analysis of approximately 600 of the donors, most TCR beta V segments were observed in productive rearrangements about 87% or about 30% of the time, broadly matching IMGT annotations. The presence/absence analyses assumed that sequencing depth was roughly uniform across donors, and that assumption may not be true. The study gave a list of roughly 150 TCR beta chains associated with cytomegalovirus. According to a later analysis, parvovirus B19, influenza, CMV and Epstein-Barr virus appeared linked to several top co-occurrence clusters. The 87-base-pair reads could not distinguish some IMGT-functional V segments, including TRBV6-2 and TRBV6-3, so those segments were excluded. In both the original and validation cohorts, the classifier was reported to diagnose cytomegalovirus status with high specificity and sensitivity. Correlated functional status among segregating V segments might be attributable to linkage disequilibrium, but an unknown experimental factor could not be ruled out.

Libraries were constructed by the immunoSEQ multiplex PCR assay. For the multiplex PCR, a mixture combining 60 forward primers for TCR Vbeta segments and 13 reverse primers for TCR Jbeta segments was used. Amplification of the CDR3 region of rearranged TCR beta genes was performed with a multiplex PCR assay on genomic DNA. Amplified TCR beta libraries were sequenced as 87-base-pair reads on the Illumina HiSeq System. Concerning the study's data processing: A later analysis tallied about 77 million unique TCR beta chains across the 600 to 700 repertoires, and about 10 million of those chains were shared by two or more donors. Raw reads were error-corrected and collapsed into unique sequences with a nearest-neighbor algorithm that merged closely related sequences to remove PCR and sequencing errors. To assign V, D and J gene segments, CDR3 sequences were aligned to IMGT reference sequences. For a sequence to be retained, at least a six-nucleotide match to both a V gene segment and a J gene segment was required. A rearrangement was called productive if the CDR3 had no stop codons and remained in frame with V and J, and every other rearrangement was called non-productive. Following IMGT convention, CDR3 was defined as the stretch from the second conserved V-encoded cysteine to the conserved J-encoded phenylalanine. The earlier analysis of some 580 of the donors excluded any sequence lacking an unambiguous match to a single V gene segment. In an earlier analysis of more than 500 of the donors, a V segment was called functional when productive rearrangements were above 56.7%, and segregating when the standard deviation between donors exceeded 5%. To diagnose cytomegalovirus status from the catalog of TCR beta chain sequences, a statistical classification framework was built. In a later analysis, V and J genes were assigned by comparing TCR nucleotide sequences against IMGT/GENE-DB human TR gene sequences. The TCRdist pipeline was used in a later analysis to assign CDR3 sequences and most-parsimonious VDJ recombination scenarios. In a later analysis, each TCR beta chain was defined by its CDR3 amino acid sequence together with its V-gene family, and reads lacking a unique V-gene family were excluded. In a later analysis, 450 to 600 highly shared, low-generation-probability nucleotide sequences were removed to address suspected cross-contamination and a sequencing artifact. For each public chain, a later analysis derived a clonal expansion index from normalized ranks of inferred template counts within each repertoire. In a later analysis, generation probabilities were computed with a VDJ recombination model fitted to out-of-frame rearrangements, and the resulting probabilities were checked against IGoR. In a later analysis, TCR-TCR, TCR-HLA and TCR-CMV co-occurrence was scored with hypergeometric tests, and a repertoire-size bias correction was applied to TCR pairs. In a later analysis, false discovery rates were estimated by permuting HLA or CMV assignments 20 times. In a later analysis, co-occurring TCRs were grouped using DBSCAN, with TCRdist sequence similarity added in when clustering inside HLA-allele-positive subsets. For co-occurrence clustering, repertoires with fewer than 30,000 or more than 120,000 public chains were excluded, along with a handful of repertoires with anomalous nucleotide sharing. Not all clones reach the TCRdb copy of this immuneACCESS table, which keeps in-frame sequences only. Checked studies attribute under half of the gap to unresolved V genes and leave the rest unexplained. V and J calls plus clone size are reproduced from that table; the DNA served to infer D and trimming. For this sample the table gives fewer than 200,000 clones, of which less than 90% were detected only once. Over 1.5% of the sample is in the top ten clones.

At the junction V is shortened by 0 bases and J by 1 base, with 16 bases in between. As encoded in the germline V gene, CDR1 is SGHTS while CDR2 is YDEGEE. The CDR3 runs 17 residues from the cysteine to the phenylalanine. The retained sequence is limited to the CDR3, 51 bases, with the frame set at the first base. The cohort consisted of 666 healthy bone marrow donors. Cohort members were all nominally healthy when sampled, although unrecorded immune exposures were likely present. The donor was CMV seronegative and belonged to the group of 350 or so seronegative cohort members. Each donor provided a peripheral blood sample, and peripheral blood mononuclear cells were used for TCR beta sequencing. Genomic DNA extraction from the blood cell samples was performed with the Qiagen DNeasy Blood Extraction Kit.

Sequenced: PBMCs. This receptor was obtained from a man aged 50 to 59 in good health and CMV-seronegative. Recombination linked TRBV5-8 to TRBJ2-5; a tentative D call is TRBD2 (6 bases match). The CDR3 corresponds to CASSLALLWGGQETQYF. The bases read TGTGCCAGCAGCTTGGCCCTCCTTTGGGGAGGCCAAGAGACCCAGTACTTC.